Presented here are 2 T cell receptor beta chains from one specimen sequenced in a study of spatial heterogeneity in lung cancer. Whole-study results and caveats: The number of expanded tumor alpha and beta chains correlated with mutation number.

Antigen specificity for these receptors is unknown. TCRdb reprocessed the 5' RACE reads with MiXCR, giving one entry per CDR3 protein. The data contain about 100,000 distinct CDR3 sequences, under 4.5% of them singletons. The sample's time point: sample taken at primary tumor resection. Sequences were derived from lung tumor tissue, sampled at surgery. The source is a male donor with early-stage non-small cell lung cancer.

At least ten counts were recorded for this clonotype. This chain joins TRBV2 and TRBJ2-1; D uncertain. Germline values: CDR1 SNHLY, CDR2 FYNNEI. The length of the CDR3 is 13 residues. Trimming took off 4 bases at V and 4 bases at J, with 8 bases between the two ends. CDR3 residues: CASSVLWYNEQFF. CDR3 coding DNA: TGTGCCAGCAGTGTCCTCTGGTACAATGAGCAGTTCTTC.

The V gene is TRBV11-2, the J gene TRBJ1-4; D ambiguous. The germline V and J ends were trimmed by 1 base and 6 bases, with 6 bases remaining between them. This CDR3 has 13 amino acids. CDR1 is SGHAT, CDR2 FQNNGV, per germline. CDR3 DNA: TGTGCCAGCAGCTTAGGGGTAGATGAAAAACTGTTTTTT. This translates into CASSLGVDEKLFF.